This TCR beta chain emerged from a study of shared clonotypes between healthy human individuals. Broader study findings: Blood alone was sampled, and tissue repertoires likely differ.

A remark on this clone: Its target is not known.

The naive CD8 fraction comprised CD45RO-negative cells positively selected for CCR7 and excluded terminally differentiated effector memory CD45RA+ cells. Approximately 210 ng DNA, 30,000 or so T cell genomes, went into each sorted-subset replicate PCR. The method was immunoSEQ multiplex PCR; TCRdb's version includes in-frame clones alone and lacks a portion of them. Among roughly 2.1 million clones listed, approximately 94% were seen once. The sequencing input was naive CD8+ T cells from PBMCs. The receptor was isolated from a man younger than 35 in good health. Some clones in this sample may be carry-over from other donors' samples.

DNA of the CDR3: TGTGCCAGCAGCCAGGGGGGGGTCCGGAATTCACCCCTCCACTTT. It encodes CASSQGGVRNSPLHF. The chain joins TRBV4-2 to TRBJ1-6; TRBD1 might be the D (5 bases). Trimming stripped 3 bases from V and 7 bases from J, with 13 bases between. Germline lookup yields CDR1 LGHNA and CDR2 YNFKEQ. The CDR3 covers 15 residues.